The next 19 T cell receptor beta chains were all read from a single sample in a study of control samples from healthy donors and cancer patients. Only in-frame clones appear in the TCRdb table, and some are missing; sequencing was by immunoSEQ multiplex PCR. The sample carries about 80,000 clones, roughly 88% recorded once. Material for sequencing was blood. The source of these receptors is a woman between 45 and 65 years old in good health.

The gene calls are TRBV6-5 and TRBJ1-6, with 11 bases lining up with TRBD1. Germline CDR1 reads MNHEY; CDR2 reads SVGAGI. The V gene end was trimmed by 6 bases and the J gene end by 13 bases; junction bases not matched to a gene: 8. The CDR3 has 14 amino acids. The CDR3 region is CASSGQGAALPLHF. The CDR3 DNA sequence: TGTGCCAGCAGCGGACAGGGGGCCGCTCTCCCCCTCCACTTT.

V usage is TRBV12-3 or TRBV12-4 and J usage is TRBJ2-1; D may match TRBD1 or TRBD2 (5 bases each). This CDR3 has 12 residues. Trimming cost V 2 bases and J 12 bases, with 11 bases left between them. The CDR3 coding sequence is TGTGCCAGCAGTTTACGGGACCCACGGCAGTTCTTC. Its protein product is CASSLRDPRQFF.

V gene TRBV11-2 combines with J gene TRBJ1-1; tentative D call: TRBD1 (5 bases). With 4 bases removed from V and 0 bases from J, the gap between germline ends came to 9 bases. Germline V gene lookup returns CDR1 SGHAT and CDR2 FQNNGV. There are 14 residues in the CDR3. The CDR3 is CASSWIGVNTEAFF. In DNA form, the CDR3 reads TGTGCCAGCAGCTGGATAGGGGTGAACACTGAAGCTTTCTTT. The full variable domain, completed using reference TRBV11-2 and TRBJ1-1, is EAGVAQSPRYKIIEKRQSVAFWCNPISGHATLYWYQQILGQGPKLLIQFQNNGVVDDSQLPKDRFSAERLKGVDSTLKIQPAKLEDSAVYLCASSWIGVNTEAFFGQGTRLTVV.

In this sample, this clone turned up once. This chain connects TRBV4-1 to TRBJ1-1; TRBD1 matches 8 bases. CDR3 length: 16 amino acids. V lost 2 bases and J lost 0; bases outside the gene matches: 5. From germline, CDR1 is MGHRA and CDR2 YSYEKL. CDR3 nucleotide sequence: TGCGCCAGCAGCCAATTCCAGACAGGGGTGAACACTGAAGCTTTCTTT. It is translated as CASSQFQTGVNTEAFF.

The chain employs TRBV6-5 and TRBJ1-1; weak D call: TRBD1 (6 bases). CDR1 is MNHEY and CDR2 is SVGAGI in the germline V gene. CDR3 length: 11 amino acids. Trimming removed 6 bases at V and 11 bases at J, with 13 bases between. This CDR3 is CASRGGPRAFF. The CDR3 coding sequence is TGTGCCAGCAGGGGGGGGCCTCGGGCTTTCTTT.

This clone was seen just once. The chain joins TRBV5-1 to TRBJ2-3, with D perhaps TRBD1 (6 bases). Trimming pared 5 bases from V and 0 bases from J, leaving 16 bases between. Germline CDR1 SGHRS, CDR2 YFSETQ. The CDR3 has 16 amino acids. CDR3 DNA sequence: TGCGCCAGCAGTAACGATCTAGGGGGTAGCACAGATACGCAGTATTTT. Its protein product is CASSNDLGGSTDTQYF.

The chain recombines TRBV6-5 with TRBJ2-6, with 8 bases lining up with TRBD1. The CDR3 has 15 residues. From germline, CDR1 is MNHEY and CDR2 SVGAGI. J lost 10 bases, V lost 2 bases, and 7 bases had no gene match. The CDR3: CASSYTDRASNVLTF. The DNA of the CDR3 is TGTGCCAGCAGTTACACGGACAGGGCCTCTAACGTCCTGACTTTC.

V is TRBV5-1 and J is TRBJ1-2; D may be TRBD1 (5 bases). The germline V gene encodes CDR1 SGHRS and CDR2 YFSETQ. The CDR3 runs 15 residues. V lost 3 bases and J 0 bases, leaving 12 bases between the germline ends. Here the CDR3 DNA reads TGCGCCAGCAGCTCGGGGACGTATGCTAACTATGGCTACACCTTC. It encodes CASSSGTYANYGYTF. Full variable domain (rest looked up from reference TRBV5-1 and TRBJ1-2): KAGVTQTPRYLIKTRGQQVTLSCSPISGHRSVSWYQQTPGQGLQFLFEYFSETQRNKGNFPGRFSGRQFSNSRSEMNVSTLELGDSALYLCASSSGTYANYGYTFGSGTRLTVV.

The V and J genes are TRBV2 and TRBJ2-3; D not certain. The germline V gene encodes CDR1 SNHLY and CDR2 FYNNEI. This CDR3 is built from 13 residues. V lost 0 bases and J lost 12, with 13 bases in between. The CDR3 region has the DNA TGTGCCAGCAGTGAAGCTGTCATCGGAGCCCAGTATTTT. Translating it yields CASSEAVIGAQYF.

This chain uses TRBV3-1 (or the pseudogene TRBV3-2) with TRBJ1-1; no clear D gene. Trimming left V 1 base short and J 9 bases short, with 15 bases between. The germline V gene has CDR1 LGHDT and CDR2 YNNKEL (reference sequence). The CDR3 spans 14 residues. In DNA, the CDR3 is TGTGCCAGCAGCCAAGGCGCATTGGGAGAGAAAGCTTTCTTT. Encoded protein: CASSQGALGEKAFF.

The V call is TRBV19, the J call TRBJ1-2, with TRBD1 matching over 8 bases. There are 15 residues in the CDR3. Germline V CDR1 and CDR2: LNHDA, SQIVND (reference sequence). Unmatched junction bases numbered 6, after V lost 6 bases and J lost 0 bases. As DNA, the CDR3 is TGTGCCAGTAGCCCCTCAGGGGGCACTAACTATGGCTACACCTTC. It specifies CASSPSGGTNYGYTF. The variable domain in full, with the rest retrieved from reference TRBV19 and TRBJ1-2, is DGGITQSPKYLFRKEGQNVTLSCEQNLNHDAMYWYRQDPGQGLRLIYYSQIVNDFQKGDIAEGYSVSREKKESFPLTVTSAQKNPTAFYLCASSPSGGTNYGYTFGSGTRLTVV.

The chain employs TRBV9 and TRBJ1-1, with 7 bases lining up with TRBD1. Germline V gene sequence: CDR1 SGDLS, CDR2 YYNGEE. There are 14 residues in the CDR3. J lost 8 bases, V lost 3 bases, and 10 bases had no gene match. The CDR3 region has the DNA TGTGCCAGCAGCGCCCATACAGGGGCCACAGAAGCTTTCTTT. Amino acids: CASSAHTGATEAFF. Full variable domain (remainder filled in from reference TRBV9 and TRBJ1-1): DSGVTQTPKHLITATGQRVTLRCSPRSGDLSVYWYQQSLDQGLQFLIQYYNGEERAKGNILERFSAQQFPDLHSELNLSSLELGDSALYFCASSAHTGATEAFFGQGTRLTVV.

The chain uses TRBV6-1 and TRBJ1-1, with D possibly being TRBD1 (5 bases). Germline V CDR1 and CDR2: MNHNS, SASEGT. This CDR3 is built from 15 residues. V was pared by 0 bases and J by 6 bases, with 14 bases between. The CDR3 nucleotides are TGTGCCAGCAGTGAAGCGCAGGAGTGGGGGGCTGAAGCTTTCTTT. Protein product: CASSEAQEWGAEAFF.

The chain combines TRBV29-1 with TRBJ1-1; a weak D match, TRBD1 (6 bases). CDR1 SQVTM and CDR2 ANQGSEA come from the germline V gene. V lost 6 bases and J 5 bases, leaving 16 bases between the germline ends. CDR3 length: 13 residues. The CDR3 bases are TGCAGCGTCCTCAAAGGAGGGGGTACTGAAGCTTTCTTT. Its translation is CSVLKGGGTEAFF.

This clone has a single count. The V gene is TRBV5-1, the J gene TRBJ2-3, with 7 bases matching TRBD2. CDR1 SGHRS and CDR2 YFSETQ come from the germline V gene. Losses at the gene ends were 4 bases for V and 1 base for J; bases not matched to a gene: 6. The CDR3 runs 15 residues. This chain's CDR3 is CASSLTSEGTDTQYF. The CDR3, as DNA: TGCGCCAGCAGCCTAACTAGCGAGGGCACAGATACGCAGTATTTT. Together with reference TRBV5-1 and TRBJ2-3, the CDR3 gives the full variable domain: KAGVTQTPRYLIKTRGQQVTLSCSPISGHRSVSWYQQTPGQGLQFLFEYFSETQRNKGNFPGRFSGRQFSNSRSEMNVSTLELGDSALYLCASSLTSEGTDTQYFGPGTRLTVL.

Here the CDR3 reads CASSPGQGGNYGYTF. For the CDR3, the DNA is TGCGCCAGCAGCCCAGGACAGGGGGGCAACTATGGCTACACCTTC. The rearrangement links TRBV4-1 to TRBJ1-2; 10 bases fit TRBD1. Germline assignment: CDR1 MGHRA and CDR2 YSYEKL. V dropped 4 bases and J dropped 2; count of bases not matched to a gene: 4. This CDR3 region has 15 residues.

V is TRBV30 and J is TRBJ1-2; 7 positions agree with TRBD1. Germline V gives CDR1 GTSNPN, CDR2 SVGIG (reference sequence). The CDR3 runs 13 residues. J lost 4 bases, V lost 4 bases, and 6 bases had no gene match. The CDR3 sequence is CAWNEGQFYGYTF. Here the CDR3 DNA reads TGTGCCTGGAATGAGGGACAGTTCTATGGCTACACCTTC.

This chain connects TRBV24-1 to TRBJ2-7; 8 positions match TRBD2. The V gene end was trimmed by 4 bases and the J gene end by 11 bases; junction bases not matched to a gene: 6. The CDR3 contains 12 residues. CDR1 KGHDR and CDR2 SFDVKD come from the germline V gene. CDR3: CATSDPAGGKYF. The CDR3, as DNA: TGTGCCACCAGTGACCCCGCGGGGGGAAAGTACTTC.

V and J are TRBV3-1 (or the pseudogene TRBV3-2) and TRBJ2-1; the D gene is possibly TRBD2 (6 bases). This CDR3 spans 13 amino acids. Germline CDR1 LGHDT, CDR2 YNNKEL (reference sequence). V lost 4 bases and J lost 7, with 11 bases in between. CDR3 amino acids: CASSPLASNEQFF. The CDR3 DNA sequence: TGTGCCAGCAGCCCCCTAGCGAGTAATGAGCAGTTCTTC.